A selection of T cell receptor beta chains follows, all from one sample in a study of blood T cell repertoires in COVID-19. Only in-frame clones appear in the TCRdb table, and some are missing; sequencing was by immunoSEQ multiplex PCR. The sample records 150,000 or so clones, about 90% being singletons. Sequencing was carried out using peripheral blood. The receptor source for this set is a human donor in a cohort sampled during active COVID-19. Both conserved end residues are part of each CDR3. The order of the fields is CDR3 protein, CDR3 DNA, D gene, V gene, J gene. A D gene is named only where the DNA matches it firmly.

CDR3: CASSLVWPTGLGGYTF
DNA: TGTGCCAGCAGTTTAGTCTGGCCGACAGGCTTGGGTGGCTACACCTTC
D: -
V: TRBV28
J: TRBJ1-2

CDR3: CASSLLGLAGGRKADTQYF
DNA: TGTGCCAGCTCACTACTTGGACTAGCGGGGGGTCGGAAGGCAGATACGCAGTATTTT
D: TRBD2
V: TRBV18
J: TRBJ2-3

CDR3: CASSQVPLLRGKGSEAFF
DNA: TGCGCCAGCAGCCAAGTACCCCTTTTAAGGGGAAAGGGGTCTGAAGCTTTCTTT
D: -
V: TRBV4-3
J: TRBJ1-1

CDR3: CASSSQGTEQYF
DNA: TGTGCCAGCAGCTCACAGGGCACCGAGCAGTACTTC
D: -
V: TRBV7-6
J: TRBJ2-7

CDR3: CASSPGDSGNQPQHF
DNA: TGTGCCAGCAGTCCCGGGGACAGCGGTAATCAGCCCCAGCATTTT
D: TRBD1
V: TRBV28
J: TRBJ1-5

CDR3: CASSQGDRGRDTQYF
DNA: TGCGCCAGCAGCCAAGGGGACAGGGGACGCGATACGCAGTATTTT
D: TRBD1
V: TRBV4-3
J: TRBJ2-3

CDR3: CASSLDPRRGGDTQYF
DNA: TGTGCCAGCAGCTTGGATCCGCGTCGAGGCGGAGATACGCAGTATTTT
D: -
V: TRBV5-6
J: TRBJ2-3

CDR3: CASSYGTGVQPQHF
DNA: TGTGCCAGCAGTTACGGGACAGGGGTTCAGCCCCAGCATTTT
D: TRBD1
V: TRBV6-5
J: TRBJ1-5

CDR3: CASSLIGAGRDEQYF
DNA: TGTGCCAGCAGCTTAATAGGTGCGGGACGCGACGAGCAGTACTTC
D: -
V: TRBV7-3
J: TRBJ2-7

CDR3: CASTPGGTDTQYF
DNA: TGTGCCAGCACCCCGGGGGGCACAGATACGCAGTATTTT
D: -
V: TRBV18
J: TRBJ2-3

CDR3: CASSPSGGQGEKLFF
DNA: TGCGCCAGCAGCCCGTCGGGGGGCCAGGGGGAAAAACTGTTTTTT
D: -
V: TRBV5-1
J: TRBJ1-4

CDR3: CASSPRQGYGYTF
DNA: TGTGCCAGCAGCCCTAGACAGGGCTATGGCTACACCTTC
D: TRBD1
V: TRBV11-2
J: TRBJ1-2

CDR3: CASSTRPGEKLFF
DNA: TGTGCCAGCAGCACCCGACCCGGGGAAAAACTGTTTTTT
D: -
V: TRBV7-2
J: TRBJ1-4

CDR3: CASSSSRLAGTTDTQYF
DNA: TGTGCCAGCAGCTCGTCCAGACTAGCGGGGACCACAGATACGCAGTATTTT
D: TRBD2
V: TRBV7-2
J: TRBJ2-3

CDR3: CASSQASGGTYNEQFF
DNA: TGTGCCAGCAGCCAAGCTAGCGGGGGAACTTACAATGAGCAGTTCTTC
D: TRBD2
V: TRBV4-2
J: TRBJ2-1

CDR3: CASSHSTGREQYF
DNA: TGTGCCAGCAGCCACAGTACAGGGCGGGAGCAGTACTTC
D: -
V: TRBV11-3
J: TRBJ2-7

CDR3: CATSRDFRNSPLHF
DNA: TGTGCCACCAGCAGAGATTTCAGGAATTCACCCCTCCACTTT
D: -
V: TRBV15
J: TRBJ1-6

CDR3: CAWSTIRSENTEAFF
DNA: TGTGCCTGGAGTACAATTCGTTCTGAGAACACTGAAGCTTTCTTT
D: -
V: TRBV30
J: TRBJ1-1

CDR3: CASSERGLGADEQYF
DNA: TGTGCCAGCAGTGAACGGGGGTTGGGCGCGGACGAGCAGTACTTC
D: -
V: TRBV6-1
J: TRBJ2-7

CDR3: CASSALGSGSSYEQYF
DNA: TGTGCCAGCAGTGCTTTGGGTAGCGGGAGTTCGTACGAGCAGTACTTC
D: TRBD2
V: TRBV2
J: TRBJ2-7

CDR3: CASSFATGGEKLFF
DNA: TGTGCCAGCAGTTTCGCGACAGGGGGTGAAAAACTGTTTTTT
D: TRBD1
V: TRBV27
J: TRBJ1-4

CDR3: CASSQGTGVIDTEAFF
DNA: TGTGCCAGCAGCCAAGGGACAGGGGTAATTGACACTGAAGCTTTCTTT
D: TRBD1
V: TRBV3-1/TRBV3-2
J: TRBJ1-1

CDR3: CASSLGLAGVQEQYF
DNA: TGCGCCAGCAGCTTAGGACTAGCGGGAGTACAAGAGCAGTACTTC
D: TRBD2
V: TRBV5-1
J: TRBJ2-7

CDR3: CASSAGTGANEQFF
DNA: TGTGCCAGCTCAGCCGGGACAGGGGCCAATGAGCAGTTCTTC
D: TRBD1
V: TRBV18
J: TRBJ2-1

CDR3: CATTRRDRGSYGYTF
DNA: TGTGCCACCACCCGCCGGGACAGGGGATCCTATGGCTACACCTTC
D: TRBD1
V: TRBV28
J: TRBJ1-2

CDR3: CASSQDILAAYNEQFF
DNA: TGCGCCAGCAGCCAAGATATACTAGCGGCGTACAATGAGCAGTTCTTC
D: TRBD2
V: TRBV4-1
J: TRBJ2-1